This TCR beta chain was retrieved from a study of cytomegalovirus exposure and HLA in healthy donors. The PCR made use of 60 Vbeta and 13 Jbeta primers. TCRdb keeps only in-frame clones here, not all; method: immunoSEQ multiplex PCR. The repertoire holds about 150,000 clones, with 79% as singletons. With regard to this clone: No antigen is known for it.

CDR3 length: 12 amino acids. J gave up 9 bases and V 7 bases, and 7 bases lay outside the gene matches. Germline CDR1 is SQVTM and CDR2 is ANQGSEA. Study-level findings and limits: With high specificity and sensitivity, the classifier reportedly diagnosed cytomegalovirus status. Rare TCR sequences dominated, though some public TCRs recurred in many donors. HLA alleles showed associations with 15,000 to 20,000 TCR beta sequences in a later analysis, at a 0.05 false discovery rate.

The J gene is TRBJ2-1, the V gene TRBV29-1, with TRBD1 matching over 9 bases. This sequence originates from a man in his forties or fifties in good health and CMV-seropositive. The sequencing input was PBMCs. The CDR3 sequence is CSGGTGSGEQFF. The CDR3 DNA sequence: TGCAGCGGGGGGACAGGGTCCGGTGAGCAGTTCTTC.